This entry lists 18 T cell receptor beta chains sequenced from one sample in a study of identical twins. TCRdb re-called the 5' RACE reads through MiXCR, storing one row per CDR3 protein. The table includes hundreds of thousands of distinct CDR3 sequences, 20% to 25% detected once. This sample was also put to use in a study of T cells expressing NK-cell markers.

The specimen was PBMCs. The origin of the receptors is a woman under 30 in good health.

This clonotype was observed a few times. The chain joins TRBV10-3 to TRBJ2-3; TRBD1 matches at 10 bases. The V segment lost 2 bases and the J segment 3 bases; nucleotides outside the gene matches: 5. CDR3 length: 16 amino acids. The germline V gene has CDR1 ENHRY and CDR2 SYGVKD. The CDR3, as DNA: TGTGCCATCAGTGAGCCGGGGACAGGGGAAACAGATACGCAGTATTTT. Its protein product is CAISEPGTGETDTQYF.

In this sample, this clonotype turned up a few times. The DNA for the CDR3 is TGTGCCAGCACCGGACTAGCGGGGGGGGGGAATGAGCAGTTCTTC. It yields the protein CASTGLAGGGNEQFF. The chain carries TRBV6-1 and TRBJ2-1; TRBD2 aligns across 15 bases. CDR1 and CDR2 from the germline V gene are MNHNS and SASEGT. V shed 7 bases, J shed 7 bases, and the junction held 5 bases outside the gene matches. CDR3 length: 15 residues.

The chain joins TRBV7-9 to TRBJ2-7, with no clear D. This CDR3 comprises 11 residues. CDR1 is SEHNR and CDR2 is FQNEAQ in the germline V gene (reference sequence). Trimming removed 5 bases from V and 6 bases from J, with 8 bases in between. CDR3 in DNA: TGTGCCAGCAGCCGCCTGACCGAGCAGTACTTC. It codes for CASSRLTEQYF. Looking up the rest from reference TRBV7-9 and TRBJ2-7 gives the full variable domain: DTGVSQNPRHKITKRGQNVTFRCDPISEHNRLYWYRQTLGQGPEFLTYFQNEAQLEKSRLLSDRFSAERPKGSFSTLEIQRTEQGDSAMYLCASSRLTEQYFGPGTRLTVT.

This clonotype has a handful of counts. The J gene is TRBJ2-7, the V gene TRBV6-6; TRBD1 or TRBD2 may be the D gene (5 bases each). The V end lost 0 bases, the J end lost 6 bases, and 9 bases lay between the germline ends. The CDR3 runs 13 residues. Germline V lookup: CDR1 MNHNY, CDR2 SVGAGI (reference sequence). The CDR3 loop reads CASSYSPGPEQYF. In nucleotides, the CDR3 is TGTGCCAGCAGTTACTCCCCGGGGCCCGAGCAGTACTTC.

This clonotype was observed a handful of times. The chain couples TRBV20-1 to TRBJ2-5, with a weak D call TRBD2 (6 bases). The length of the CDR3 is 13 residues. Germline V CDR1 and CDR2: DFQATT, SNEGSKA (reference sequence). Trimming took 6 bases from V and 2 from J, leaving 13 bases between them. The CDR3: CSARNGGQETQYF. The CDR3 DNA reads as TGCAGTGCCAGGAACGGGGGACAAGAGACCCAGTACTTC.

There are a few counts of this clonotype. The chain couples TRBV7-2 to TRBJ1-6, with D possibly TRBD1 on 6 matching bases. Per the germline V gene, CDR1 is SGHTA and CDR2 is FQGNSA. Trimming pared 5 bases from V and 11 bases from J, leaving 19 bases between. This CDR3 spans 15 amino acids. CDR3 sequence: CASSPHRGALPPLHF. The CDR3 DNA is TGTGCCAGCAGCCCTCATCGGGGGGCGCTTCCACCCCTCCACTTT.

Only a few counts were recorded for this clonotype. The chain couples TRBV6-1 to TRBJ1-6; D unclear. Trimming shortened V by 4 bases and J by 12 bases, and 7 bases separated the two germline ends. The CDR3 sequence is 11 residues long. In germline, CDR1 is MNHNS, CDR2 SASEGT. In nucleotides, the CDR3 is TGTGCCAGCAGTGCCCCCCGACCCCTCCACTTT. This gives the protein CASSAPRPLHF.

This clonotype was detected ten times or more. CDR3 coding DNA: TGCAGTGCTAGCCCCCACCGACTAGCGGCAACTAGCACAGATACGCAGTATTTT. Its protein is CSASPHRLAATSTDTQYF. V usage is TRBV20-1 and J usage is TRBJ2-3; TRBD2 agrees at 9 bases. The germline CDR1 and CDR2 sequences are DFQATT and SNEGSKA (reference sequence). CDR3 length: 18 residues. After removal of 3 bases from V and 0 bases from J, the junction contained 13 bases not matched to a gene.

The chain links TRBV20-1 to TRBJ2-1, with TRBD1 matching over 11 bases. V gave up 4 bases and J gave up 7 bases; unmatched junction bases: 6. This CDR3 region has 14 residues. Looked up from germline, CDR1 is DFQATT and CDR2 is SNEGSKA (reference sequence). The CDR3 spells CSATTGTGGNEQFF. The CDR3 DNA reads as TGCAGTGCTACCACCGGGACAGGGGGAAATGAGCAGTTCTTC.

This clonotype was found once. Written as DNA, the CDR3 is TGCGCCAGCAGCTTGGTGGTCGCTAGCTCCTACGAGCAGTACTTC. Translation gives CASSLVVASSYEQYF. The rearrangement joins TRBV5-1 to TRBJ2-7, with unresolved D. The CDR3 is made up of 15 amino acids. V gave up 0 bases and J gave up 0 bases, with 10 bases separating them. CDR1 is SGHRS, CDR2 YFSETQ, per germline.

The V call is TRBV6-1, the J call TRBJ2-2; tentative D call: TRBD2 (5 bases). With 9 bases removed from V and 2 bases from J, the gap between germline ends came to 10 bases. Germline V CDR1 and CDR2: MNHNS, SASEGT. This CDR3 region has 13 residues. CDR3 nucleotide sequence: TGTGCCAGTTGGACTTTTAACACCGGGGAGCTGTTTTTT. Translation: CASWTFNTGELFF.

In this sample, this clonotype turned up a few times. The chain employs TRBV20-1 and TRBJ2-1; 8 nucleotides match TRBD1. This CDR3 contains 15 residues. V lost 5 bases, J lost 1 base, and 7 bases stayed unmatched. Germline V CDR1 and CDR2: DFQATT, SNEGSKA (reference sequence). CDR3 sequence: CSAVRQGISYNEQFF. The CDR3 nucleotides read TGCAGTGCTGTCCGACAGGGGATTTCCTACAATGAGCAGTTCTTC.

This clonotype was detected only a few times. The chain carries TRBV20-1 and TRBJ2-1; 7 positions match TRBD2. Germline CDR1 DFQATT, CDR2 SNEGSKA (reference sequence). The CDR3 contains 16 residues. Trimming at V came to 6 bases and at J to 4 bases, leaving 15 bases not matched to a gene. CDR3 region: CSAKKGLVVRYNEQFF. The CDR3 DNA is TGCAGTGCAAAAAAAGGACTAGTCGTCCGGTACAATGAGCAGTTCTTC.

This clonotype was found many times. This chain links TRBV20-1 with TRBJ2-3, with D uncertain. V dropped 2 bases and J dropped 6 bases, with 3 bases sitting between them. CDR1 and CDR2 from the germline V gene are DFQATT and SNEGSKA (reference sequence). The CDR3 sequence is 10 residues long. The CDR3 sequence: CSARWDTQYF. As DNA, the CDR3 is TGCAGTGCTAGATGGGATACGCAGTATTTT.

This clonotype was seen repeatedly, ten times or more. V is TRBV3-1 and J is TRBJ2-7; D is uncertain. Germline V gene lookup returns CDR1 LGHDT and CDR2 YNNKEL (reference sequence). Trimming pared 0 bases from V and 0 bases from J, leaving 12 bases between. The CDR3 extends over 16 amino acids. The CDR3, as DNA: TGTGCCAGCAGCCAAGATCTTCCAGAGAGCTCCTACGAGCAGTACTTC. The encoded protein is CASSQDLPESSYEQYF.

This clonotype was recorded at least ten times. V is TRBV11-2 and J is TRBJ1-1; 8 nucleotides align to TRBD1. This CDR3 comprises 14 residues. The V gene's germline CDR1 is SGHAT and CDR2 FQNNGV. The junction had 1 base not matched to a gene; V was cut back by 1 base and J by 3 bases. The CDR3 nucleotides are TGTGCCAGCAGCTTAGGACAGGGGTACACTGAAGCTTTCTTT. Amino acid sequence: CASSLGQGYTEAFF.

The chain joins TRBV11-2 to TRBJ2-7; D is possibly TRBD2 (6 bases). CDR3 size: 15 residues. Looked up from germline, CDR1 is SGHAT and CDR2 is FQNNGV. The ends were cut back, 2 bases at V and 3 bases at J, with 14 bases in the middle. DNA of the CDR3: TGTGCCAGCAGCTTAACGACTAGTTTTATCTACGAGCAGTACTTC. It is translated as CASSLTTSFIYEQYF.

The rearrangement joins TRBV6-1 to TRBJ2-1; 13 nucleotides line up with TRBD2. V gave up 5 bases and J gave up 4 bases; unmatched junction bases: 5. Germline V gene data show CDR1 as MNHNS and CDR2 as SASEGT. This CDR3 contains 16 residues. The CDR3 DNA reads TGTGCCAGCAGTAGGACTAGCGGGAGTCTTTACAATGAGCAGTTCTTC. Translating it yields CASSRTSGSLYNEQFF.